This TCR beta chain was recovered during a study of T-cell memory formation after mild COVID-19. A single record per CDR3 protein comes from TCRdb applying MiXCR to the 5' RACE reads. The sample carries some 410,000 distinct CDR3 sequences, about 25% recorded once. The source material was PBMCs or a T cell subset sorted from them (not recorded which). This clonotype originated in an adult woman who had mild COVID-19 (a few samples of this study predate the infection). Cell type and time point are not known.

CDR3 sequence reads: CASSPRLRAPHETQYF. CDR3 sequence (DNA): TGTGCCAGCAGCCCCCGGTTACGGGCTCCCCACGAGACCCAGTACTTC. The genes are TRBV7-2 and TRBJ2-5, with D unresolved. With 5 bases removed from V and 5 bases from J, the gap between germline ends came to 21 bases. From germline, CDR1 is SGHTA and CDR2 FQGNSA. CDR3 length equals 16 residues.